The entry that follows covers one T cell receptor (beta chain) sequence. Those who participated ranged in age from about 18 to 89 years and resided in 20 to 30 US areas. Participant-given clinical history determined each cohort assignment. The record originates from a study of blood T cell repertoires in COVID-19. Study at large: From T cells, B-cell-depleted T cells, or PBMCs came the material, which was cDNA or gDNA.

This CDR3 is 12 amino acids long. Germline loops: CDR1 LGHNA, CDR2 YNFKEQ. With 0 bases removed from V and 7 bases from J, the gap between germline ends came to 6 bases. The method was immunoSEQ multiplex PCR; TCRdb's version includes in-frame clones alone and lacks a portion of them. The sample lists under 250,000 clones; 75% to 85% were seen once. This chain joins TRBV4-2 and TRBJ2-5, with a possible D match to TRBD1 (5 bases). Sequencing input: PBMCs or T cells enriched from blood (not recorded which). This sequence was found in a man aged 30-40 years with acute COVID-19. The CDR3 reads CASSQDQGTQYF. CDR3 bases: TGTGCCAGCAGCCAAGATCAGGGGACCCAGTACTTC.